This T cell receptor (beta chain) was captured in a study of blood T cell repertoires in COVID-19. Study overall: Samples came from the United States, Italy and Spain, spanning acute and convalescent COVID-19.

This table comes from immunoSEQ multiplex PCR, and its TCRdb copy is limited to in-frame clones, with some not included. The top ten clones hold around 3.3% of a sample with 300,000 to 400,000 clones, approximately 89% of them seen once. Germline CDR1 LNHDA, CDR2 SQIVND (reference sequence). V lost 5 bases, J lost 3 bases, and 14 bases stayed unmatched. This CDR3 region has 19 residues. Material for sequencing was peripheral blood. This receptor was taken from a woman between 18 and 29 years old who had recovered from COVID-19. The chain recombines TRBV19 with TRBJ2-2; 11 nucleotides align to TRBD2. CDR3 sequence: CASSPTDTSGSSDTGELFF. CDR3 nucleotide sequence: TGTGCCAGTAGTCCGACTGATACTAGCGGGAGCTCTGACACCGGGGAGCTGTTTTTT.